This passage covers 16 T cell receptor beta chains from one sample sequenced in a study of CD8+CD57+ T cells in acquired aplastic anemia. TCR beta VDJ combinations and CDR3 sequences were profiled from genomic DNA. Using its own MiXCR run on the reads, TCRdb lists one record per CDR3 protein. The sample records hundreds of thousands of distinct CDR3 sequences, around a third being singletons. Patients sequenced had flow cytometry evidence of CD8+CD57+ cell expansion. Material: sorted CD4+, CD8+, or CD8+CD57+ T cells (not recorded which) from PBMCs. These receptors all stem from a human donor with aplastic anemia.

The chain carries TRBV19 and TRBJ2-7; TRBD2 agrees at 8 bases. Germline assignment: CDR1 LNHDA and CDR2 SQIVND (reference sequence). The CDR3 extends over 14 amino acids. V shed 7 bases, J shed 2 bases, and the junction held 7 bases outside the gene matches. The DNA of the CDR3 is TGTGCCAGTAACCCGGCGGGGGGACCCTACGAGCAGTACTTC. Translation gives CASNPAGGPYEQYF.

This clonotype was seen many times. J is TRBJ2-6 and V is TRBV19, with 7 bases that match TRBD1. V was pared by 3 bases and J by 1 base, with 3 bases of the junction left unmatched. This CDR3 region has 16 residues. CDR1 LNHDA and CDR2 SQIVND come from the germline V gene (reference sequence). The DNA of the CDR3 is TGTGCCAGTAGTATCCAGACAGGGTCTGGGGCCAACGTCCTGACTTTC. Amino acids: CASSIQTGSGANVLTF. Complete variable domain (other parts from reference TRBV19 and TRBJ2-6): DGGITQSPKYLFRKEGQNVTLSCEQNLNHDAMYWYRQDPGQGLRLIYYSQIVNDFQKGDIAEGYSVSREKKESFPLTVTSAQKNPTAFYLCASSIQTGSGANVLTFGAGSRLTVL.

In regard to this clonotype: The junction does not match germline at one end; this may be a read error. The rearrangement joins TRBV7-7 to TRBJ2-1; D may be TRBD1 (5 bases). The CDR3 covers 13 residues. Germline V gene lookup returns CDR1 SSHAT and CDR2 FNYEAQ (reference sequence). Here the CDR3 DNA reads TGTGCTAGCATCTCCAGGCAGGGAAATGAGCAGTTCTTC. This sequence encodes CASISRQGNEQFF.

The CDR3 coding sequence is TGTGCCACCAGCACGCGGGACACTTTCTCCTATGGCTACACCTTC. This gives the protein CATSTRDTFSYGYTF. The chain joins TRBV15 to TRBJ1-2; the D gene is possibly TRBD1 (6 bases). Germline V gene lookup returns CDR1 LNHNV and CDR2 YYDKDF (reference sequence). The CDR3 has 15 amino acids. Deletions cut 4 bases from V and 4 bases from J, with 16 bases between.

The CDR3 loop reads CASSSPVLVSHNEQFF. The CDR3 DNA follows: TGCGCCAGCAGCTCGCCCGTTCTAGTTTCCCACAATGAGCAGTTCTTC. The chain recombines TRBV5-1 with TRBJ2-1; D not resolved. The germline V gene has CDR1 SGHRS and CDR2 YFSETQ. This CDR3 is built from 16 residues. With 3 bases removed from V and 5 bases from J, the gap between germline ends came to 18 bases.

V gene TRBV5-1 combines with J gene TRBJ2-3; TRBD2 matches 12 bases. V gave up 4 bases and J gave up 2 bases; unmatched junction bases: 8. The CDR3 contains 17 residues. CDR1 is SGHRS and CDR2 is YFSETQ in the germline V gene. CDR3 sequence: CASSPRTSGKSTDTQYF. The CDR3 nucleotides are TGCGCCAGCAGCCCCAGGACTAGCGGGAAGTCCACAGATACGCAGTATTTT.

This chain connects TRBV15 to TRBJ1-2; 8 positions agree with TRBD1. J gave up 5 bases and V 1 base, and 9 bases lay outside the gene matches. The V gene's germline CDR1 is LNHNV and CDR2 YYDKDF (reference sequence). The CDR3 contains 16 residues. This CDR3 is CATSRATGQGGYGYTF. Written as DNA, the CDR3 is TGTGCCACCAGCAGAGCAACCGGACAGGGCGGTTATGGCTACACCTTC.

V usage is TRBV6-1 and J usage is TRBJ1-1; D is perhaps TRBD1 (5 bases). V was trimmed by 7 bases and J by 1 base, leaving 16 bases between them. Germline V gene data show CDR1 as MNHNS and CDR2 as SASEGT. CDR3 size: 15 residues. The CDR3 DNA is TGTGCCAGCACCAAAAACATGGGACGGAACACTGAAGCTTTCTTT. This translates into CASTKNMGRNTEAFF.

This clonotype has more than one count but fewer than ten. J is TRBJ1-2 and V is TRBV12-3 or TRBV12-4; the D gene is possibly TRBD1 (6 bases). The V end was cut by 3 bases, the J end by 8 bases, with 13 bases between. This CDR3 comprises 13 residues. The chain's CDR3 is CASSFSGVPGYTF. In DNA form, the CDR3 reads TGTGCCAGCAGTTTTTCAGGGGTGCCAGGCTACACCTTC.

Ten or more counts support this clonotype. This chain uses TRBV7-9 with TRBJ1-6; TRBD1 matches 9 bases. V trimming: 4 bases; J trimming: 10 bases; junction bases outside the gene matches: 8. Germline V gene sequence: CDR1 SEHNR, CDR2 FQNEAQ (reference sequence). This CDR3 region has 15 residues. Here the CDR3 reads CASSSSLTGGSPLHF. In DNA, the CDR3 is TGTGCCAGCAGCTCCTCGCTGACAGGGGGATCACCCCTCCACTTT.

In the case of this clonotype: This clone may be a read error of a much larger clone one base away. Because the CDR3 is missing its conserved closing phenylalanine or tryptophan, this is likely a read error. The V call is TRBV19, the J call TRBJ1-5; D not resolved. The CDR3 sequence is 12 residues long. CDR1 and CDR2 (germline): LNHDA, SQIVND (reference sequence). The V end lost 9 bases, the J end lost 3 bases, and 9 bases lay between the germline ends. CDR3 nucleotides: TGTGCCAGCACAGAAACCAATCAGCCCCAGCATCTT. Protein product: CASTETNQPQHL.

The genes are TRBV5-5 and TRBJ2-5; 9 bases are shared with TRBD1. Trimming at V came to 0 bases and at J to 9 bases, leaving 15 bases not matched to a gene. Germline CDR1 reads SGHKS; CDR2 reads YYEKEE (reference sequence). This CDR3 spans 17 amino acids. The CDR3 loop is CASSLAVDRGYREAQYF. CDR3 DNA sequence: TGTGCCAGCAGCTTGGCCGTGGACAGGGGATATCGGGAGGCCCAGTACTTC.

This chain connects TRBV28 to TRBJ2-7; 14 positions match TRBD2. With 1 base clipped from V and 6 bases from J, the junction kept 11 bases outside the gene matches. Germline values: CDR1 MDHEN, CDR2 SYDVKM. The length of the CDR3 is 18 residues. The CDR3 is CASSLSGLAGGLILEQYF. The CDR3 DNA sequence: TGTGCCAGCAGTTTATCCGGACTAGCGGGAGGTTTAATACTCGAGCAGTACTTC.

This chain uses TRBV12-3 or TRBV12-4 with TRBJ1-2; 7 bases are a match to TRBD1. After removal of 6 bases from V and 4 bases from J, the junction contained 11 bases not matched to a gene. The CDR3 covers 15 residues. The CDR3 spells CASRSGRQGGYGYTF. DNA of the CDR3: TGTGCCAGCAGATCGGGGCGGCAGGGGGGCTATGGCTACACCTTC.

The CDR3 sequence is CSATDVDNEQFF. The CDR3 bases are TGCAGTGCAACGGACGTCGACAATGAGCAGTTCTTC. V gene TRBV20-1 combines with J gene TRBJ2-1; D uncertain. CDR1 and CDR2 from the germline V gene are DFQATT and SNEGSKA (reference sequence). The V and J ends lost 6 bases and 5 bases respectively, with 11 bases between them. The CDR3 sequence is 12 residues long.

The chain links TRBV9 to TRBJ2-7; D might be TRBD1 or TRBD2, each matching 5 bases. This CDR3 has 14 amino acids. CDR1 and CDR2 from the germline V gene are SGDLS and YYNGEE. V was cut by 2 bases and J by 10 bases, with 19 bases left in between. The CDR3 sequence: CASSVNNRDPTQYF. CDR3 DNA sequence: TGTGCCAGCAGCGTTAATAACCGGGACCCCACACAGTACTTC.